This TCR beta chain was identified during a study of cytomegalovirus exposure and HLA in healthy donors. V gave up 8 bases and J gave up 3 bases, with 8 bases separating them. CDR1 is LNHDA, CDR2 SQIVND, per germline (reference sequence). The CDR3 totals 11 residues. Whole-study findings and limits: Both high specificity and high sensitivity reportedly marked the classifier's diagnosis of cytomegalovirus status. About 87% or about 30% of the time was how often most TCR beta V segments were productive, according to an earlier analysis.

About this clone itself: Its antigen is currently unknown.

Use of 60 Vbeta and 13 Jbeta primers characterized the PCR. Some clones are missing from TCRdb's copy, which holds only in-frame ones; the method was immunoSEQ multiplex PCR. The table has about 110,000 clones, 55% to 65% seen once. V and J are TRBV19 and TRBJ2-7; D is unclear. This sequence was found in a man younger than 45 in good health and CMV-seropositive. Sequencing input: PBMCs. The chain's CDR3 is CASGWFYEQYF. The DNA of the CDR3 is TGTGCCAGTGGCTGGTTCTACGAGCAGTACTTC.